This is a list of T cell receptor beta chains from one sample in a study of blood T cell repertoires in COVID-19. Repertoires were generated with immunoSEQ multiplex PCR, while TCRdb's copy carries only in-frame clones and drops some. The table includes some 97,000 clones, roughly 88% detected once. Material for sequencing was peripheral blood. The receptors here all came from a woman in her sixties with acute or convalescent COVID-19. Each CDR3 is given with its conserved first and last residue. The D gene is left open where the match is weak.

j_call d_call v_call cdr3_aa
TRBJ1-5 NA TRBV12-5 CASGLVPGNQPQHF
TRBJ2-1 NA TRBV19 CASSIEASPYNEQFF
TRBJ1-4 TRBD1 TRBV6-5 CASSPSWTGIEKLFF
TRBJ2-2 NA TRBV6-1 CASSEFGKTEELFF
TRBJ2-2 NA TRBV19 CASSIVSAGTGELFF
TRBJ1-1 NA TRBV7-9 CASSAQPNTEAFF
TRBJ2-1 TRBD2 TRBV12-5 CASGLDRWLAGPPPSYNEQFF
TRBJ1-6 NA TRBV5-1 CASSLGGDSPLHF
TRBJ1-2 NA TRBV3-1/TRBV3-2 CASSQDSAGHGYTF
TRBJ1-5 TRBD1 TRBV7-7 CASSFTTGGKTQSNQPQHF
TRBJ1-1 NA TRBV13 CASSLDRRDEAFF
TRBJ2-5 NA TRBV6-2/TRBV6-3 CASSPGVGTQYF
TRBJ2-1 NA TRBV12-3/TRBV12-4 CASSLGLSNEQFF
TRBJ2-3 NA TRBV19 CASSMSTTDTQYF
TRBJ2-1 TRBD2 TRBV6-2/TRBV6-3 CASSYVREGLEQFF
TRBJ2-1 NA TRBV5-4 CASSLGQSPNEQFF
TRBJ1-2 TRBD1 TRBV2 CASSRDRATNYGYTF
TRBJ2-1 TRBD2 TRBV19 CASGWGLADNEQFF
TRBJ2-5 TRBD2 TRBV24-1 CATSIGGSLGETQYF
TRBJ2-7 TRBD2 TRBV20-1 CSATELAGGPYEQYF
TRBJ2-2 NA TRBV7-3 CASSAGNGVTGELFF
TRBJ1-2 NA TRBV2 CASTSGGLLGYTF
TRBJ2-2 NA TRBV9 CASSPQLGAGELFF
TRBJ2-1 TRBD2 TRBV14 CASSGTSGSYNEQFF
TRBJ1-2 TRBD1 TRBV25-1 CASSGGTVYGYTF
TRBJ2-2 TRBD2 TRBV7-9 CASSAGLAGNTGELFF
TRBJ1-1 NA TRBV28 CASSLMGGVNTEAFF
TRBJ2-5 NA TRBV28 CASSLVASRETQYF
TRBJ2-5 TRBD1 TRBV7-8 CASSSRTGGEVETQYF
TRBJ1-6 TRBD1 TRBV27 CASSLPGTVGSPLHF
TRBJ1-6 NA TRBV5-4 CASSRRQTNNSPLHF
TRBJ1-1 TRBD1 TRBV28 CASILQGWLNTEAFF
TRBJ2-2 NA TRBV27 CASSRDSGELFF
TRBJ2-1 NA TRBV4-1 CASSLTPRGNRYNEQFF
TRBJ1-1 TRBD1 TRBV7-9 CASRLDRGPNTEAFF
TRBJ1-1 TRBD1 TRBV5-1 CASSLAGQGALNTEAFF
TRBJ1-4 NA TRBV6-5 CASSSGQIPSEKLFF
TRBJ2-7 NA TRBV7-2 CASSLSGVEQYF
TRBJ2-1 NA TRBV19 CASTERISYNEQFF
TRBJ1-3 TRBD1 TRBV18 CASSPVGTDIGNTIYF
TRBJ1-4 TRBD1 TRBV7-9 CASSPGTGDGEKLFF
TRBJ1-1 NA TRBV19 CASTQMGKNTEAFF